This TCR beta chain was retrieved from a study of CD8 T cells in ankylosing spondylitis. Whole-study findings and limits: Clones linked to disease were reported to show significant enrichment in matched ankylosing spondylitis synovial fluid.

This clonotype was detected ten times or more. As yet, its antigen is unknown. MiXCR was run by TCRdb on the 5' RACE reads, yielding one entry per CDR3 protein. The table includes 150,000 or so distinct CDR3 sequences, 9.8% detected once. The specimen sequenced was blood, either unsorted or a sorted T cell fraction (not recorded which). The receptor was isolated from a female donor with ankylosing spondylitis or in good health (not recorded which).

CDR3 nucleotide sequence: TGTGCCAGCAGTTTTCAGGGGAACACAGATACGCAGTATTTT. Amino acid sequence: CASSFQGNTDTQYF. The genes are TRBV28 and TRBJ2-3, with a possible D match to TRBD1 (6 bases). V lost 3 bases to trimming and J lost 2 bases, with 9 bases between them. This CDR3 has 14 residues. CDR1 is MDHEN, CDR2 SYDVKM, per germline.